The clone carrying this T cell receptor (beta chain) was seen a few times. What it recognizes is unknown. The sample belongs to a study of identical twins. General observations from the study: With beta out-of-frame sequences, excess sharing by twins was weaker.

cDNA molecules carried unique molecular identifiers, and template switching added a universal primer site. TCRdb analysed the 5' RACE reads with MiXCR anew, one entry per CDR3 protein. The sample lists hundreds of thousands of distinct CDR3 sequences, around 7.5% occurring once. Only healthy Caucasians were included as donors. Germline lookup yields CDR1 DFQATT and CDR2 SNEGSKA (reference sequence). This CDR3 region has 14 residues. The junction had 4 bases not matched to a gene; V was cut back by 0 bases and J by 6 bases. Another study also made use of these data, one on yellow fever vaccine responses in identical twins.

The genes are TRBV20-1 and TRBJ1-1; the match to TRBD1 covers 10 bases. The sequence derives from a woman aged 18-35 years in good health. The sample taken for sequencing was PBMCs. The CDR3 loop is CSARDGTGEAEAFF. The CDR3 bases are TGCAGTGCTAGAGATGGGACAGGGGAGGCTGAAGCTTTCTTT.